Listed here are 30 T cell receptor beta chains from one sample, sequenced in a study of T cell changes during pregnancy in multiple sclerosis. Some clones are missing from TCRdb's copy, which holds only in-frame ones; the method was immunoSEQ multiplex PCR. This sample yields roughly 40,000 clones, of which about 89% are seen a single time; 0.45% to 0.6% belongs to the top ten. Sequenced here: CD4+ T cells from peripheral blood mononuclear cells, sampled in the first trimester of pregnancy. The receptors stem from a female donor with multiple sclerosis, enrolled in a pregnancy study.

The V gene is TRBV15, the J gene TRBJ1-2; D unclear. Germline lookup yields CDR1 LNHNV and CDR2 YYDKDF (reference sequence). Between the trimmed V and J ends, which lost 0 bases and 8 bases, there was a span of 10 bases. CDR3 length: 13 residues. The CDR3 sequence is CATSRERAGGYTF. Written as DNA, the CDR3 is TGTGCCACCAGCAGAGAGAGGGCCGGCGGCTACACCTTC.

The CDR3 here is CASSESWQSNYGYTF. The CDR3 coding sequence is TGTGCCAGCAGTGAATCATGGCAGTCCAACTATGGCTACACCTTC. The chain carries TRBV25-1 and TRBJ1-2, with no clear D. Germline CDR1 is MGHDK and CDR2 is SYGVNS. This CDR3 region has 15 residues. Trimming removed 1 base from V and 2 bases from J, with 11 bases in between.

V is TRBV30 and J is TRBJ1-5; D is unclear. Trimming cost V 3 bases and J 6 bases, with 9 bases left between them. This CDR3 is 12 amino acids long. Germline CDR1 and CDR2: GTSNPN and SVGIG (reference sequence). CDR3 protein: CAWSLIGQPQHF. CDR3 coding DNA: TGTGCCTGGAGCCTGATCGGTCAGCCCCAGCATTTT.

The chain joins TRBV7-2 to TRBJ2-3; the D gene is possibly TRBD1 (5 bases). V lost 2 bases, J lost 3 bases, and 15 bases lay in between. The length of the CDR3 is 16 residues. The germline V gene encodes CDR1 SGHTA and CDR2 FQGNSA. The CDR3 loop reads CASSLRRDRLTDTQYF. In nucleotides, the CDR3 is TGTGCCAGCAGCTTACGTCGTGACAGACTTACAGATACGCAGTATTTT.

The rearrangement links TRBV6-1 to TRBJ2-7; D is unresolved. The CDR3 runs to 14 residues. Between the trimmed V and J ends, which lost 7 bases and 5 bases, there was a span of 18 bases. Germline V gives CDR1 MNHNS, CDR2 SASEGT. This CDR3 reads CASTRLTTSNEQYF. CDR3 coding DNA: TGTGCCAGCACCCGATTAACTACATCAAACGAGCAGTACTTC.

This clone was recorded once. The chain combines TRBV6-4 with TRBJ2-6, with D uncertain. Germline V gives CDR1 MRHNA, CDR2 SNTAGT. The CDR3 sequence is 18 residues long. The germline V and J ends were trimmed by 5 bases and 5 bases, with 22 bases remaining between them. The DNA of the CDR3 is TGTGCCAGCAGTCCGGTGGGCACACGACAAAGTCGGGCCAACGTCCTGACTTTC. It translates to CASSPVGTRQSRANVLTF.

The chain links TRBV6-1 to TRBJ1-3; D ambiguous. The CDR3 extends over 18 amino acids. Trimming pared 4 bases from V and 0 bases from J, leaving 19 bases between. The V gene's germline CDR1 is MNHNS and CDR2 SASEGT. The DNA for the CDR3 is TGTGCCAGCAGTGGACATTCCATCGGTCCTTACTCTGGAAACACCATATATTTT. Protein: CASSGHSIGPYSGNTIYF.

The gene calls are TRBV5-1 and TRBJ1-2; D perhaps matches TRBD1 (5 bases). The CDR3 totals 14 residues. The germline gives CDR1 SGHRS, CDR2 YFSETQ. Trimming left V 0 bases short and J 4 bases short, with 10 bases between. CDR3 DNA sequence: TGCGCCAGCAGCTTGGAGGGGAAGGCCTATGGCTACACCTTC. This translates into CASSLEGKAYGYTF.

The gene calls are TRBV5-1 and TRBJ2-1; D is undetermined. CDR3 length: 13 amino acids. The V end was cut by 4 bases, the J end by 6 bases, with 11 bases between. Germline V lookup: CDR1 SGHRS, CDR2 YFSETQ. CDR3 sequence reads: CASSPTAGNEQFF. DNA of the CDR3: TGCGCCAGCAGCCCCACTGCAGGCAATGAGCAGTTCTTC.

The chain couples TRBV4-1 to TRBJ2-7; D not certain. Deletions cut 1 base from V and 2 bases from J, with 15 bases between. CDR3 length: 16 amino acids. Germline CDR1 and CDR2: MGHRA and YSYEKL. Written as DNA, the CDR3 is TGCGCCAGCAGCCAAGTTTGGCAGGCTGGTACCTACGAGCAGTACTTC. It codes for CASSQVWQAGTYEQYF.

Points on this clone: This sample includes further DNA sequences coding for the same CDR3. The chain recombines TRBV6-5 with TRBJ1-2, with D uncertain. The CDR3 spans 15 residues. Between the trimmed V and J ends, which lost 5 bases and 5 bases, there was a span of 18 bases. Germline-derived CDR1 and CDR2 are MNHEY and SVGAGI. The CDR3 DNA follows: TGTGCCAGCAGTACAATGACCGGGGAACGGTATGGCTACACCTTC. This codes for CASSTMTGERYGYTF.

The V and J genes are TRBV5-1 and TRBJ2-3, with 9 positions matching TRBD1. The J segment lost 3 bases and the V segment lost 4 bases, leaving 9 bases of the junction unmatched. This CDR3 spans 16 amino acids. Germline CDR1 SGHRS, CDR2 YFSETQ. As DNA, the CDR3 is TGCGCCAGCAGCAACGCCTGGACAGGGGAGACAGATACGCAGTATTTT. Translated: CASSNAWTGETDTQYF.

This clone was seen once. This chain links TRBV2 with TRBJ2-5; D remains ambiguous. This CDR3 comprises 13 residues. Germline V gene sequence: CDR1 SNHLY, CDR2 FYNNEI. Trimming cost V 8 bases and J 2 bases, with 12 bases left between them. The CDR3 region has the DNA TGTGCCAGCTCCCAGAACAGTCAAGAGACCCAGTACTTC. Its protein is CASSQNSQETQYF.

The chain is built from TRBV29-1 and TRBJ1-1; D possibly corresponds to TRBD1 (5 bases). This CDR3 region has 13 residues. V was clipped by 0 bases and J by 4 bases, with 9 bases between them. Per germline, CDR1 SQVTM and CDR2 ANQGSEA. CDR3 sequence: CSVEDLRGTEAFF. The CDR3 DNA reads TGCAGCGTTGAAGATTTAAGGGGCACTGAAGCTTTCTTT.

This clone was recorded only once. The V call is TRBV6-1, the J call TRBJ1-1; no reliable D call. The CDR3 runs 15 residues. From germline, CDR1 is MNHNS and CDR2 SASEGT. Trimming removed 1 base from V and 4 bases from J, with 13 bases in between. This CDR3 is CASSEGGGFATEAFF. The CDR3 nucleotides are TGTGCCAGCAGTGAAGGCGGAGGGTTTGCCACTGAAGCTTTCTTT.

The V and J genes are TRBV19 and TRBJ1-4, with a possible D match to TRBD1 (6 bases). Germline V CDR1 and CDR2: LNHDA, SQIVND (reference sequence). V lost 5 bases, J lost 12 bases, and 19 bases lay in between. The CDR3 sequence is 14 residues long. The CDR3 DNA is TGTGCCAGTAGTCCCCTCTGGACAGAATCAGAACTGTTTTTT. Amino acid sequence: CASSPLWTESELFF.

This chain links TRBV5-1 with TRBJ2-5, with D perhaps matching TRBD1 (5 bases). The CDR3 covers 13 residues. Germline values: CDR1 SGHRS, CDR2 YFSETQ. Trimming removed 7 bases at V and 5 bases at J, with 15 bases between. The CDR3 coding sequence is TGCGCCAGCTCGGGCCTTAAGGGGGAGACCCAGTACTTC. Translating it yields CASSGLKGETQYF. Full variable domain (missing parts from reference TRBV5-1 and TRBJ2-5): KAGVTQTPRYLIKTRGQQVTLSCSPISGHRSVSWYQQTPGQGLQFLFEYFSETQRNKGNFPGRFSGRQFSNSRSEMNVSTLELGDSALYLCASSGLKGETQYFGPGTRLLVL.

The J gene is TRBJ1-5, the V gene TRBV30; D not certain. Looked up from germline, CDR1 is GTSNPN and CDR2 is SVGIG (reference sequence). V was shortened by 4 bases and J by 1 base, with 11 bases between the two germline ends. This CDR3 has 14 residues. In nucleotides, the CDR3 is TGTGCCTGGACCCGCCCCGGGAGCAATCAGCCCCAGCATTTT. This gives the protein CAWTRPGSNQPQHF.

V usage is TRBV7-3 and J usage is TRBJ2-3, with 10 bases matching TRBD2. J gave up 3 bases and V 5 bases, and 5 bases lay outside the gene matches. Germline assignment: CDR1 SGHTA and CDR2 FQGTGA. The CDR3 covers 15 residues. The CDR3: CASSPSGSRTDTQYF. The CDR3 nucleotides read TGTGCCAGCAGCCCTAGCGGGAGTCGTACAGATACGCAGTATTTT. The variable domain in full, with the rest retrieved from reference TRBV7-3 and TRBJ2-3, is GAGVSQTPSNKVTEKGKYVELRCDPISGHTALYWYRQSLGQGPEFLIYFQGTGAADDSGLPNDRFFAVRPEGSVSTLKIQRTERGDSAVYLCASSPSGSRTDTQYFGPGTRLTVL.

The CDR3 loop is CASSGTSGANVLTF. CDR3 bases: TGTGCCAGCAGCGGTACGTCTGGGGCCAACGTCCTGACTTTC. The J gene is TRBJ2-6, the V gene TRBV27, with D hard to call. Trimming took 6 bases from V and 1 from J, leaving 7 bases between them. Germline V gene lookup returns CDR1 MNHEY and CDR2 SMNVEV (reference sequence). The CDR3 totals 14 residues.

DNA of the CDR3: TGTGCCAGCAGCCTGGCTAGCGGGAGGGCCCCTGCCCGCAATGAGCAGTTCTTC. Translating it yields CASSLASGRAPARNEQFF. V gene TRBV11-2 combines with J gene TRBJ2-1; TRBD2 aligns across 12 bases. Unmatched junction bases numbered 14, after V lost 5 bases and J lost 6 bases. The CDR3 runs to 18 residues. The V gene's germline CDR1 is SGHAT and CDR2 FQNNGV.

CDR3 DNA: TGCAGCGTTGAAGGGGGCAGCCGCACAGATACGCAGTATTTT. It encodes CSVEGGSRTDTQYF. The rearrangement links TRBV29-1 to TRBJ2-3; possible D gene TRBD1, 5 bases. This CDR3 has 14 amino acids. Looked up from germline, CDR1 is SQVTM and CDR2 is ANQGSEA. Trimming cost V 1 base and J 1 base, with 9 bases left between them.

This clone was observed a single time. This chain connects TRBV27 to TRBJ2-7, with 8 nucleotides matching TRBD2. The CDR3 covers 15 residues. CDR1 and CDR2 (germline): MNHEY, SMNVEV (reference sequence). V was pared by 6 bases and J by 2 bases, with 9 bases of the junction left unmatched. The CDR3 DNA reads TGTGCCAGCAGACAAGCGGGAGTAGGGACCTACGAGCAGTACTTC. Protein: CASRQAGVGTYEQYF.

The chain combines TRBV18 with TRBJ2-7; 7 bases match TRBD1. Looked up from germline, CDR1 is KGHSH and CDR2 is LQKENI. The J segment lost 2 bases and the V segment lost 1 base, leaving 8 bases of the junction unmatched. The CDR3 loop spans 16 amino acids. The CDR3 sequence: CASSPLVGTATYEQYF. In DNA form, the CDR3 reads TGTGCCAGCTCACCACTCGTCGGGACAGCTACCTACGAGCAGTACTTC.

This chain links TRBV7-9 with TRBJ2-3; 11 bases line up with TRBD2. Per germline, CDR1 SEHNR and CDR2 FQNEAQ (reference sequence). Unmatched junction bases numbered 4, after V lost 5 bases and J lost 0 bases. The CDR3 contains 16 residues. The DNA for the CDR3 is TGTGCCAGCAGCCGCCGGACTAGCGGGAGCACAGATACGCAGTATTTT. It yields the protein CASSRRTSGSTDTQYF.

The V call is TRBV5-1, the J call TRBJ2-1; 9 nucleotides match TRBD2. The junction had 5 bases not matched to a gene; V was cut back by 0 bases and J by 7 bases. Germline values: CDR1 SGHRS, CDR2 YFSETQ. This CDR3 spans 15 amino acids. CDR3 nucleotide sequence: TGCGCCAGCAGCTTGGTAGCGGGAGCGCCTAATGAGCAGTTCTTC. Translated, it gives CASSLVAGAPNEQFF.

The CDR3 reads CASSLYQVTSYGYTF. CDR3 nucleotides: TGTGCCAGCAGTTTGTATCAGGTGACGTCCTATGGCTACACCTTC. The chain is built from TRBV28 and TRBJ1-2, with D unclear. There are 15 residues in the CDR3. Germline CDR1 is MDHEN and CDR2 is SYDVKM. Trimming left V 3 bases short and J 4 bases short, with 15 bases between.

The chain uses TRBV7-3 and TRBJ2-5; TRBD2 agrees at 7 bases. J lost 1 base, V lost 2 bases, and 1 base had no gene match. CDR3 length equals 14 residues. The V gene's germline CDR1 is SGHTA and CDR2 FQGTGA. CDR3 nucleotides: TGTGCCAGCAGCTTAGCGGGAGCCCAAGAGACCCAGTACTTC. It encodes CASSLAGAQETQYF. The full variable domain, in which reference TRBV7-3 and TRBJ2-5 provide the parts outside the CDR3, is GAGVSQTPSNKVTEKGKYVELRCDPISGHTALYWYRQSLGQGPEFLIYFQGTGAADDSGLPNDRFFAVRPEGSVSTLKIQRTERGDSAVYLCASSLAGAQETQYFGPGTRLLVL.

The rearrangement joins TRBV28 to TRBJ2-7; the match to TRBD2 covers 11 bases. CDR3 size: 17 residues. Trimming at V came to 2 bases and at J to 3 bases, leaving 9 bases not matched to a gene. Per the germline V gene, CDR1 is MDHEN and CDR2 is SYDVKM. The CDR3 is CASSLRFRTSGFYEQYF. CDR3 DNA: TGTGCCAGCAGTTTAAGGTTCAGGACTAGCGGGTTCTACGAGCAGTACTTC. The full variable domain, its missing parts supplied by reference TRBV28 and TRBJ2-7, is DVKVTQSSRYLVKRTGEKVFLECVQDMDHENMFWYRQDPGLGLRLIYFSYDVKMKEKGDIPEGYSVSREKKERFSLILESASTNQTSMYLCASSLRFRTSGFYEQYFGPGTRLTVT.

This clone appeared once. For the CDR3, the DNA is TGTGCCAGCAGCGCCTCGGGACTAGTGAATAACACCGGGGAGCTGTTTTTT. Its protein is CASSASGLVNNTGELFF. V and J are TRBV11-3 and TRBJ2-2; TRBD2 matches 8 bases. Germline lookup yields CDR1 SGHNT and CDR2 YENEEA. The V segment lost 5 bases and the J segment 2 bases; nucleotides outside the gene matches: 10. CDR3 length: 17 residues. Full variable domain (missing parts from reference TRBV11-3 and TRBJ2-2): EAGVVQSPRYKIIEKKQPVAFWCNPISGHNTLYWYLQNLGQGPELLIRYENEEAVDDSQLPKDRFSAERLKGVDSTLKIQPAELGDSAVYLCASSASGLVNNTGELFFGEGSRLTVL.